The present entry profiles one T cell receptor beta chain with its context. This sample is drawn from a study of blood T cell repertoires in COVID-19. Some clones are missing from TCRdb's copy, which holds only in-frame ones; the method was immunoSEQ multiplex PCR. The sample gives 250,000 to 300,000 clones, around 85% of which show up once; more than 9.5% is in the top ten. The CDR3 covers 13 residues. V lost 5 bases to trimming and J lost 3 bases, with 10 bases between them. Germline V CDR1 and CDR2: KGHSH, LQKENI. This sequence originates from a woman aged 65 to 85 with acute or convalescent COVID-19. The J gene is TRBJ1-1, the V gene TRBV18; D call uncertain. The sample taken for sequencing was peripheral blood. The CDR3 DNA is TGTGCCAGCTCAGAAGCCGGGTACACTGAAGCTTTCTTT. Translation gives CASSEAGYTEAFF.